These T cell receptor beta chains were read from a single sample in a study of ipilimumab plus nivolumab after autologous stem cell transplantation. This table comes from immunoSEQ multiplex PCR, and its TCRdb copy is limited to in-frame clones, with some not included. The sample yields tens of thousands of clones, 80% to 95% seen once. This material consisted of PBMCs, taken in a trial of ipilimumab plus nivolumab as post-transplant consolidation. These receptors were collected from a male donor with multiple myeloma. Both conserved end residues are part of each CDR3. D genes are given only for firm matches. Where a row states a size, it is once, few, many or the class of an expanded clone; other rows omit it.

d_gene: -
v_gene: TRBV6-1
j_gene: TRBJ2-5
abundance: -
CDR3aa: CASRGPLGWTQYF
CDR3nt: TGTGCCAGTAGGGGACCCTTGGGATGGACCCAGTACTTC

d_gene: -
v_gene: TRBV7-9
j_gene: TRBJ2-1
abundance: medium-sized
CDR3aa: CASSSIWDTPYNEQFF
CDR3nt: TGTGCCAGCAGCTCAATCTGGGACACTCCCTACAATGAGCAGTTCTTC

d_gene: TRBD1
v_gene: TRBV6-5
j_gene: TRBJ2-7
abundance: -
CDR3aa: CASSLTGMYEQYF
CDR3nt: TGTGCCAGCAGTTTGACAGGGATGTACGAGCAGTACTTC

d_gene: -
v_gene: TRBV28
j_gene: TRBJ2-5
abundance: -
CDR3aa: CASLASGGKETQYF
CDR3nt: TGTGCCAGCCTCGCGAGTGGGGGGAAAGAGACCCAGTACTTC

d_gene: TRBD1
v_gene: TRBV2
j_gene: TRBJ1-2
abundance: once
CDR3aa: CAKPGQGKKIDYGYTF
CDR3nt: TGTGCCAAGCCGGGACAGGGGAAAAAGATAGACTATGGCTACACCTTC

d_gene: -
v_gene: TRBV18
j_gene: TRBJ1-1
abundance: -
CDR3aa: CASSPPRGVSTEAFF
CDR3nt: TGTGCCAGCTCACCACCGAGAGGAGTTAGCACTGAAGCTTTCTTT

d_gene: -
v_gene: TRBV27
j_gene: TRBJ1-2
abundance: -
CDR3aa: CASSFNRADYGYTF
CDR3nt: TGTGCCAGCAGTTTCAACAGGGCGGACTATGGCTACACCTTC

d_gene: TRBD1
v_gene: TRBV27
j_gene: TRBJ2-4
abundance: -
CDR3aa: CASSVETGSRGCSKNIQYF
CDR3nt: TGTGCCAGCAGTGTCGAGACAGGGTCAAGGGGATGTTCCAAAAACATTCAGTACTTC

d_gene: TRBD1
v_gene: TRBV19
j_gene: TRBJ2-7
abundance: -
CDR3aa: CASSITGGNYEQYF
CDR3nt: TGTGCCAGTAGTATAACAGGGGGGAACTACGAGCAGTACTTC

d_gene: -
v_gene: TRBV4-3
j_gene: TRBJ2-3
abundance: once
CDR3aa: CASSQGGVQDTQYF
CDR3nt: TGCGCCAGCAGCCAAGGCGGGGTGCAAGATACGCAGTATTTT

d_gene: -
v_gene: TRBV7-8
j_gene: TRBJ1-6
abundance: -
CDR3aa: CASSSYMGGANSPLHF
CDR3nt: TGTGCCAGCAGCTCTTATATGGGGGGTGCTAATTCACCCCTCCACTTT

d_gene: -
v_gene: TRBV28
j_gene: TRBJ2-6
abundance: -
CDR3aa: CASSSLTDSGANVLTF
CDR3nt: TGTGCCAGCAGTTCACTCACAGATTCCGGGGCCAACGTCCTGACTTTC

d_gene: TRBD1
v_gene: TRBV28
j_gene: TRBJ1-1
abundance: -
CDR3aa: CASSSGGGQNPKRSEAFF
CDR3nt: TGTGCCAGCAGTTCGGGGGGGGGACAGAACCCTAAGAGATCTGAAGCTTTCTTT

d_gene: TRBD1
v_gene: TRBV4-2
j_gene: TRBJ1-4
abundance: -
CDR3aa: CASSQDKGGTNEKLFF
CDR3nt: TGTGCCAGCAGCCAAGATAAAGGGGGCACTAATGAAAAACTGTTTTTT

d_gene: TRBD1
v_gene: TRBV5-8
j_gene: TRBJ2-7
abundance: -
CDR3aa: CASSLSLGQGGYEQYF
CDR3nt: TGTGCCAGCAGCTTGTCATTGGGACAGGGAGGGTACGAGCAGTACTTC

d_gene: -
v_gene: TRBV7-9
j_gene: TRBJ1-1
abundance: -
CDR3aa: CASSLLGRNTEAFF
CDR3nt: TGTGCCAGCAGCTTACTCGGCCGGAACACTGAAGCTTTCTTT

d_gene: -
v_gene: TRBV28
j_gene: TRBJ1-4
abundance: -
CDR3aa: CASSEPGEKLFF
CDR3nt: TGTGCCAGCAGTGAACCGGGGGAAAAACTGTTTTTT

d_gene: TRBD2
v_gene: TRBV7-2
j_gene: TRBJ2-4
abundance: -
CDR3aa: CASSLGTTGGNIQYF
CDR3nt: TGTGCCAGCAGCCTAGGGACTACGGGGGGAAACATTCAGTACTTC

d_gene: TRBD2
v_gene: TRBV9
j_gene: TRBJ2-1
abundance: once
CDR3aa: CASSPGLAGYNEQFF
CDR3nt: TGTGCCAGCAGCCCAGGACTAGCGGGATACAATGAGCAGTTCTTC

d_gene: TRBD1
v_gene: TRBV28
j_gene: TRBJ1-2
abundance: -
CDR3aa: CASSSGRGLYGYTF
CDR3nt: TGTGCCAGCAGTTCTGGCAGGGGGCTTTATGGCTACACCTTC

d_gene: TRBD2
v_gene: TRBV9
j_gene: TRBJ2-2
abundance: -
CDR3aa: CASSVEGLAGSGELFF
CDR3nt: TGTGCCAGCAGCGTAGAGGGACTAGCGGGATCCGGGGAGCTGTTTTTT

d_gene: TRBD1
v_gene: TRBV28
j_gene: TRBJ2-2
abundance: once
CDR3aa: CASSRTGITGELFF
CDR3nt: TGTGCCAGCAGCAGGACAGGGATAACCGGGGAGCTGTTTTTT

d_gene: TRBD1
v_gene: TRBV19
j_gene: TRBJ2-4
abundance: -
CDR3aa: CASSGGRGRGLENIQYF
CDR3nt: TGTGCCAGTAGTGGTGGTAGGGGCAGGGGGCTTGAAAACATTCAGTACTTC

d_gene: -
v_gene: TRBV19
j_gene: TRBJ2-6
abundance: -
CDR3aa: CASSSLGTSPMGLSGANVLTF
CDR3nt: TGTGCCAGTAGTAGCCTCGGAACTAGCCCCATGGGATTATCTGGGGCCAACGTCCTGACTTTC

d_gene: -
v_gene: TRBV10-3
j_gene: TRBJ2-3
abundance: -
CDR3aa: CAIRSPGGGTDTQYF
CDR3nt: TGTGCCATCAGGAGTCCCGGGGGAGGCACAGATACGCAGTATTTT

d_gene: TRBD1
v_gene: TRBV7-9
j_gene: TRBJ1-6
abundance: few
CDR3aa: CASSLGTGRNSPLHF
CDR3nt: TGTGCCAGCAGCTTGGGGACAGGGAGGAATTCACCCCTCCACTTT

d_gene: TRBD1
v_gene: TRBV5-4
j_gene: TRBJ1-4
abundance: -
CDR3aa: CASSFRTGGGSTNEKLFF
CDR3nt: TGTGCCAGCAGCTTTAGGACAGGGGGAGGCTCAACTAATGAAAAACTGTTTTTT

d_gene: -
v_gene: TRBV2
j_gene: TRBJ1-1
abundance: -
CDR3aa: CASRMGLLNTEAFF
CDR3nt: TGTGCCAGCAGGATGGGGCTTTTGAACACTGAAGCTTTCTTT

d_gene: TRBD2
v_gene: TRBV5-1
j_gene: TRBJ2-1
abundance: -
CDR3aa: CASTNRGRGLYNEQFF
CDR3nt: TGCGCCAGCACAAACCGGGGGAGGGGTCTGTACAATGAGCAGTTCTTC

d_gene: -
v_gene: TRBV7-6
j_gene: TRBJ1-3
abundance: -
CDR3aa: CASSPARGGVGNTIYF
CDR3nt: TGTGCCAGCAGCCCGGCTCGGGGCGGCGTCGGAAACACCATATATTTT

d_gene: TRBD2
v_gene: TRBV30
j_gene: TRBJ2-5
abundance: -
CDR3aa: CAWSEGGGAETQYF
CDR3nt: TGTGCCTGGAGTGAAGGCGGGGGGGCTGAGACCCAGTACTTC